This TCR beta chain was captured by sequencing in a study of early T cells in non-severe SARS-CoV-2 infection. Whole-study context: Bulk RNA isolated from unsorted whole blood underwent sequencing; chains were not paired.

Individually, cDNA molecules had unique molecular identifiers attached to them. MiXCR, applied by TCRdb to the 5' RACE reads, yields one record per CDR3 protein. The profile covers 55,000 to 75,000 distinct CDR3 sequences, with less than 10% appearing a single time and less than 1.5% taken by the ten largest. This clonotype has a count of ten or more. Antigen specificity is unknown. Study-wide points: The study's VDJdb matching favored anti-spike CD8 responses and missed private and CD4 specificities.

Sequenced input: whole blood. This receptor was taken from an adult who was a healthcare worker with PCR-confirmed SARS-CoV-2 infection or an uninfected control (not recorded which).

CDR3 coding DNA: TGTGCCAGCAGGGGGGGATTCCTCGCCGGGGAGCTGTTTTTT. Its translation: CASRGGFLAGELFF. The chain combines TRBV6-1 with TRBJ2-2, with a possible D match to TRBD2 (6 bases). Germline V gene sequence: CDR1 MNHNS, CDR2 SASEGT. V lost 6 bases, J lost 6 bases, and 14 bases lay in between. The CDR3 spans 14 residues.